Below are 27 T cell receptor beta chains sequenced from a single sample in a study of T cell responses to AZD1222 COVID-19 vaccine. Produced via immunoSEQ multiplex PCR; TCRdb's table is partial and in-frame only. This sample has about 110,000 clones; just under 95% occur once, and the top ten carry 7.5% to 9%. Sequenced material: peripheral blood, taken on day 0 of AZD1222 vaccination. The source is an adult in good health.

J is TRBJ1-4 and V is TRBV28, with TRBD1 as a possible D gene (5 bases). Germline V gives CDR1 MDHEN, CDR2 SYDVKM. Trimming cost V 5 bases and J 8 bases, with 15 bases left between them. The CDR3 covers 14 residues. Here the CDR3 reads CASSPVGAWEKLFF. CDR3 nucleotide sequence: TGTGCCAGCAGTCCTGTCGGGGCCTGGGAAAAACTGTTTTTT.

This clone was observed a few times. The CDR3 spells CASSPTGNNSPLHF. CDR3 coding DNA: TGTGCCAGCAGCCCGACAGGGAATAATTCACCCCTCCACTTT. The V and J genes are TRBV3-1 (or the pseudogene TRBV3-2) and TRBJ1-6; 7 nucleotides align to TRBD1. The CDR3 is 14 residues long. Germline lookup yields CDR1 LGHDT and CDR2 YNNKEL (reference sequence). Unmatched junction bases numbered 2, after V lost 4 bases and J lost 5 bases.

The chain carries TRBV11-3 and TRBJ1-1, with 7 nucleotides matching TRBD1. Looked up from germline, CDR1 is SGHNT and CDR2 is YENEEA. The length of the CDR3 is 14 residues. V trimming: 7 bases; J trimming: 4 bases; junction bases outside the gene matches: 9. CDR3 protein: CASNPKGQTTEAFF. The CDR3 nucleotides read TGTGCCAGCAACCCGAAGGGACAGACCACTGAAGCTTTCTTT.

The sample holds one count of this clone. This rearrangement joins TRBV10-3 to TRBJ2-1; D may match TRBD1 or TRBD2 (5 bases each). Trimming shortened V by 5 bases and J by 5 bases, and 13 bases separated the two germline ends. Germline CDR1 is ENHRY and CDR2 is SYGVKD. The CDR3 spans 14 residues. CDR3 loop: CAISSGTDDNEQFF. CDR3 sequence (DNA): TGTGCCATCAGTTCCGGGACCGATGACAATGAGCAGTTCTTC.

The CDR3 sequence is CASRFLGAGGYTF. The CDR3 nucleotides are TGTGCCAGCAGATTCCTCGGGGCGGGAGGCTACACCTTC. The V and J genes are TRBV27 and TRBJ1-2; the D gene is possibly TRBD1 (5 bases). The CDR3 consists of 13 residues. Trimming stripped 6 bases from V and 8 bases from J, with 16 bases between. Germline CDR1 and CDR2: MNHEY and SMNVEV (reference sequence).

The genes are TRBV19 and TRBJ1-4; 8 bases map to TRBD1. The germline gives CDR1 LNHDA, CDR2 SQIVND (reference sequence). CDR3 length equals 14 residues. J was trimmed by 8 bases and V by 6 bases; bases with no gene match: 8. The CDR3 DNA is TGTGCCAGTAGCAACAGGGGGGGAGTGGAAAAACTGTTTTTT. This encodes CASSNRGGVEKLFF.

The V call is TRBV27, the J call TRBJ1-3, with D unclear. Trimming shortened V by 1 base and J by 4 bases, and 8 bases separated the two germline ends. The CDR3 extends over 14 amino acids. CDR1 and CDR2 (germline): MNHEY, SMNVEV (reference sequence). The CDR3 sequence is CASSLFPGGNTIYF. The CDR3, as DNA: TGTGCCAGCAGTTTATTCCCGGGGGGAAACACCATATATTTT.

The CDR3: CASSGTDLTGELFF. Here the CDR3 DNA reads TGCGCCAGCAGCGGGACCGACCTAACCGGGGAGCTGTTTTTT. The chain carries TRBV10-1 and TRBJ2-2, with D possibly called TRBD1 or TRBD2 (5 bases each). From germline, CDR1 is WNHNN and CDR2 SYGVQD (reference sequence). V lost 6 bases to trimming and J lost 5 bases, with 13 bases between them. The CDR3 is 14 amino acids.

The J gene is TRBJ2-7, the V gene TRBV7-9, with D perhaps TRBD1 (6 bases). V lost 3 bases, J lost 2 bases, and 8 bases lay in between. The CDR3 is 13 amino acids. Germline V gene lookup returns CDR1 SEHNR and CDR2 FQNEAQ (reference sequence). The CDR3 sequence is CASSFRDTYEQYF. CDR3 DNA sequence: TGTGCCAGCAGCTTCCGGGACACCTACGAGCAGTACTTC.

This clone showed up just once. This sequence joins TRBV9 and TRBJ2-5, with a tentative D call TRBD1 (6 bases). The CDR3 consists of 16 residues. Germline V lookup: CDR1 SGDLS, CDR2 YYNGEE. V dropped 0 bases and J dropped 5 bases, with 17 bases sitting between them. Here the CDR3 reads CASSVATSGVAETQYF. As DNA, the CDR3 is TGTGCCAGCAGCGTAGCCACATCAGGGGTGGCGGAGACCCAGTACTTC. The variable domain in full, completed from reference TRBV9 and TRBJ2-5, reads DSGVTQTPKHLITATGQRVTLRCSPRSGDLSVYWYQQSLDQGLQFLIQYYNGEERAKGNILERFSAQQFPDLHSELNLSSLELGDSALYFCASSVATSGVAETQYFGPGTRLLVL.

This rearrangement joins TRBV4-1 to TRBJ2-1; D gene ambiguous. Deletions cut 2 bases from V and 8 bases from J, with 7 bases between. Germline CDR1 is MGHRA and CDR2 is YSYEKL. The CDR3 totals 12 residues. This CDR3 reads CASSQRADEQFF. The CDR3 bases are TGCGCCAGCAGCCAAAGAGCCGATGAGCAGTTCTTC.

The table lists this clone with a count of one. V gene TRBV6-5 combines with J gene TRBJ2-7; D perhaps matches TRBD2 (6 bases). CDR3 length: 15 residues. Trimming took off 4 bases at V and 5 bases at J, with 18 bases between the two ends. The germline V gene encodes CDR1 MNHEY and CDR2 SVGAGI. This chain's CDR3 is CASSFPGGGRHEQYF. The CDR3 DNA sequence: TGTGCCAGCAGTTTCCCCGGTGGAGGGAGACACGAGCAGTACTTC.

V usage is TRBV28 and J usage is TRBJ2-4; D is unresolved. This CDR3 is 11 amino acids long. Deletions cut 7 bases from V and 16 bases from J, with 17 bases between. Germline assignment: CDR1 MDHEN and CDR2 SYDVKM. CDR3 amino acids: CASTDGYRTYF. The DNA for the CDR3 is TGTGCCAGCACTGACGGGTACCGAACTTACTTC.

The count of this clone is one. This rearrangement joins TRBV6-1 to TRBJ2-2; D not resolved. The CDR3 sequence is 12 residues long. V gave up 3 bases and J gave up 5 bases, with 4 bases separating them. CDR1 and CDR2 (germline): MNHNS, SASEGT. The CDR3 is CASSEWTGELFF. CDR3 nucleotide sequence: TGTGCCAGCAGTGAGTGGACCGGGGAGCTGTTTTTT.

This chain joins TRBV7-9 and TRBJ1-1, with 7 positions matching TRBD1. The CDR3 consists of 15 residues. CDR1 SEHNR and CDR2 FQNEAQ come from the germline V gene (reference sequence). V trimming: 5 bases; J trimming: 2 bases; junction bases outside the gene matches: 8. This CDR3 is CASSISGTANTEAFF. As DNA, the CDR3 is TGTGCCAGCAGCATTTCCGGGACAGCTAACACTGAAGCTTTCTTT.

The chain recombines TRBV6-5 with TRBJ1-5, with D unresolved. The CDR3 contains 11 residues. Trimming left V 10 bases short and J 3 bases short, with 7 bases between. Germline V gives CDR1 MNHEY, CDR2 SVGAGI. CDR3 nucleotides: TGTGCCACCGGAGACAATCAGCCCCAGCATTTT. This gives the protein CATGDNQPQHF.

The genes are TRBV7-9 and TRBJ2-1, with 7 bases aligning to TRBD2. This CDR3 contains 12 residues. Trimming cost V 5 bases and J 8 bases; bases outside gene matches: 3. Per the germline V gene, CDR1 is SEHNR and CDR2 is FQNEAQ (reference sequence). CDR3 DNA sequence: TGTGCCAGCAGCCTGACTAGCCATGAGCAGTTCTTC. Translated, it gives CASSLTSHEQFF.

This rearrangement joins TRBV27 to TRBJ1-2; 12 positions agree with TRBD1. This CDR3 comprises 14 residues. Trimming at V came to 6 bases and at J to 3 bases, leaving 2 bases not matched to a gene. Germline assignment: CDR1 MNHEY and CDR2 SMNVEV (reference sequence). Here the CDR3 DNA reads TGTGCCAGCAGGGGACAGGGGGCGCACTATGGCTACACCTTC. Protein: CASRGQGAHYGYTF.

A single count supports this clone. The V call is TRBV3-1 (or the pseudogene TRBV3-2), the J call TRBJ1-6; D remains unclear. The V gene lost 0 bases and the J gene lost 13 bases, with 10 bases spanning the gap. The CDR3 loop spans 13 amino acids. Germline CDR1 reads LGHDT; CDR2 reads YNNKEL (reference sequence). CDR3 sequence: CASSQEKERPLHF. CDR3 DNA: TGTGCCAGCAGCCAAGAGAAGGAAAGGCCCCTCCACTTT.

CDR3 amino acids: CSVEVGGGSGNQPQHF. The CDR3 DNA is TGCAGCGTTGAAGTGGGAGGGGGCAGCGGCAATCAGCCCCAGCATTTT. This chain uses TRBV29-1 with TRBJ1-5, with 7 bases identical to TRBD1. This CDR3 has 16 amino acids. J gave up 2 bases and V 1 base, and 8 bases lay outside the gene matches. Germline CDR1 is SQVTM and CDR2 is ANQGSEA.

The CDR3 DNA is TGTGCCAGCAGTTACTCGGTTGGCTACACCTTC. This encodes CASSYSVGYTF. V gene TRBV6-5 combines with J gene TRBJ1-2; D remains unclear. V lost 0 bases and J lost 7, with 3 bases in between. Germline CDR1 MNHEY, CDR2 SVGAGI. This CDR3 region has 11 residues.

CDR3 nucleotides: TGTGCCAGTAGCTGGGGGGCCGTAGGCTCACCCCTCCACTTT. It is translated as CASSWGAVGSPLHF. The rearrangement joins TRBV19 to TRBJ1-6, with a weak D call TRBD1 (6 bases). Germline loops: CDR1 LNHDA, CDR2 SQIVND (reference sequence). V lost 6 bases and J lost 10, with 16 bases in between. This CDR3 is built from 14 residues. The complete variable domain, with remaining parts taken from reference TRBV19 and TRBJ1-6, reads DGGITQSPKYLFRKEGQNVTLSCEQNLNHDAMYWYRQDPGQGLRLIYYSQIVNDFQKGDIAEGYSVSREKKESFPLTVTSAQKNPTAFYLCASSWGAVGSPLHFGNGTRLTVT.

A word on this clone: Other DNA sequences from this sample encode an identical CDR3 as well. This chain joins TRBV12-3 or TRBV12-4 and TRBJ1-5, with no clear D. The CDR3 has 11 residues. The V end was cut by 5 bases, the J end by 4 bases, with 3 bases between. The CDR3 nucleotides read TGTGCCAGCAGTCTTAATCAGCCCCAGCATTTT. Protein product: CASSLNQPQHF.

V usage is TRBV5-4 and J usage is TRBJ1-6; D unresolved. This CDR3 is 13 amino acids long. Germline loops: CDR1 SGHNT, CDR2 YYREEE (reference sequence). Trimming stripped 0 bases from V and 15 bases from J, with 13 bases between. This chain's CDR3 is CASSLDFDNHLHF. The CDR3 DNA reads TGTGCCAGCAGCTTGGATTTTGATAACCACCTCCACTTT.

J is TRBJ2-1 and V is TRBV19; D unresolved. The germline V gene encodes CDR1 LNHDA and CDR2 SQIVND (reference sequence). The CDR3 length is 13 residues. V gave up 10 bases and J gave up 7 bases, with 17 bases separating them. The CDR3 DNA reads as TGTGCCACCAGCAGGTCTTTGTGGAATGAGCAGTTCTTC. Residues: CATSRSLWNEQFF.

Worth noting for this clone: The junction differs from germline at one of its ends, possibly a read error. The rearrangement joins TRBV14 to TRBJ2-7, with D possibly matching TRBD2 (5 bases). This CDR3 contains 13 residues. Germline lookup yields CDR1 SGHDN and CDR2 FVKESK. The CDR3 DNA is TGTGCCAGCAGCCAAGATCGTAGAACACCCGGGGACTTC. Its translation is CASSQDRRTPGDF.

The rearrangement links TRBV6-4 to TRBJ1-6; a weak D match, TRBD1 (6 bases). CDR3 length: 15 amino acids. CDR1 and CDR2 (germline): MRHNA, SNTAGT. V shed 7 bases and J shed 4 bases, with 14 bases lying between them. The CDR3 reads CASTKEGGYNSPLHF. The CDR3 region has the DNA TGTGCCAGCACAAAGGAAGGGGGGTATAATTCACCCCTCCACTTT.